Listed here is a single TCR beta chain. Its matching antigen is unknown. This sample stems from a study of T cells after yellow fever vaccination. Study summary: Fractions of limited cellularity were prepared by means of SMART-Seq v4 Ultra Low Input.

The study made its TCR cDNA through 5'RACE template switching. That step introduced a universal primer site along with UMIs. One entry per CDR3 protein results from TCRdb running MiXCR on the 5' RACE reads. Of hundreds of thousands of distinct CDR3 sequences in the sample, roughly an eighth were seen once. Points from the study as a whole: Post-booster samples contained most primary-vaccination clones (around 96% CD4, roughly 88% CD8). The secondary response was weaker, and its peak arrived faster, on day 5 versus 15.

Germline CDR1 and CDR2: SGHTA and FQGNSA. This CDR3 contains 17 residues. V was clipped by 5 bases and J by 6 bases; unmatched bases: 9. Sequencing used PBMCs, obtained on the day of the yellow fever booster vaccination. This receptor was obtained from a young man who received the YFV17D yellow fever vaccine. The chain has TRBV7-2 and TRBJ2-2, with 13 bases fitting TRBD2. The CDR3 DNA is TGTGCCAGCAGCGGTCGGACTAGCGGGAGTAAGGCCGGGGAGCTGTTTTTT. This gives the protein CASSGRTSGSKAGELFF.